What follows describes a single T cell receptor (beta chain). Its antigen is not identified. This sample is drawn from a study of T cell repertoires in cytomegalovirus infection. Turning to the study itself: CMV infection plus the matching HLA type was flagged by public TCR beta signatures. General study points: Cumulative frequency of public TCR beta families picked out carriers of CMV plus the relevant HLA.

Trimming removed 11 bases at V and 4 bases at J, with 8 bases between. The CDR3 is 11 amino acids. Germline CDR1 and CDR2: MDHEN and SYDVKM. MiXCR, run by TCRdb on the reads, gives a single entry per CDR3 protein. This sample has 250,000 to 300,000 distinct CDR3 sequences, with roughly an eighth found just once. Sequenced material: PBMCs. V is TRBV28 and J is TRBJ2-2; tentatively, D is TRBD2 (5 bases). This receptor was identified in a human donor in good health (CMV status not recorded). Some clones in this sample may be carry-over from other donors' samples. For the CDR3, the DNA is TGTGCCGTGGCGGGCACCGGGGAGCTGTTTTTT. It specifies CAVAGTGELFF. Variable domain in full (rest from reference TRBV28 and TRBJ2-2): DVKVTQSSRYLVKRTGEKVFLECVQDMDHENMFWYRQDPGLGLRLIYFSYDVKMKEKGDIPEGYSVSREKKERFSLILESASTNQTSMYLCAVAGTGELFFGEGSRLTVL.